Below are 2 T cell receptor beta chains sequenced from a single sample in a study of vaccination effects on CD4 cells after COVID-19. Expansion with viral peptide pools was applied to antigen-specific CD4+ T cells by the ViraFEST assay prior to sequencing. Upon completion of roughly ten days in culture, CD4+ T cells were isolated. Sometime from March through December 2020, the person acquired a SARS-CoV-2 infection that PCR confirmed. Each person got two doses of an mRNA SARS-CoV-2 vaccine, BNT162b2 or mRNA-1273. These TCRs are of unknown antigen specificity. The protocol was immunoSEQ multiplex PCR, while the TCRdb copy is restricted to in-frame clones and leaves out a portion. The sample records 11,000 to 15,000 clones, over 70% being singletons. Sequenced here: CD4+ T cells from PBMCs cultured with SARS-CoV-2 spike peptides, sampled after COVID-19 vaccination. Source of these receptors: a human donor who had a prior SARS-CoV-2 infection.

This clone was seen only a few times. The chain joins TRBV7-2 to TRBJ2-3; 13 bases line up with TRBD2. The CDR3 totals 16 residues. Looked up from germline, CDR1 is SGHTA and CDR2 is FQGNSA. The ends lost 5 bases at V and 3 bases at J; junction bases unmatched: 5. CDR3 in amino acids: CASSEGTSGTTDTQYF. The CDR3 DNA is TGTGCCAGCAGCGAAGGGACTAGCGGGACTACAGATACGCAGTATTTT. Combining the CDR3 with reference TRBV7-2 and TRBJ2-3 gives the whole variable domain GAGVSQSPSNKVTEKGKDVELRCDPISGHTALYWYRQSLGQGLEFLIYFQGNSAPDKSGLPSDRFSAERTGGSVSTLTIQRTQQEDSAVYLCASSEGTSGTTDTQYFGPGTRLTVL.

The V gene is TRBV27, the J gene TRBJ2-5, with D perhaps matching TRBD1 (7 bases). Trimming stripped 6 bases from V and 4 bases from J, with 12 bases between. Germline V gene lookup returns CDR1 MNHEY and CDR2 SMNVEV (reference sequence). The CDR3 spans 13 residues. CDR3 coding DNA: TGTGCCAGCAGACGACAGGGAGGAGAGACCCAGTACTTC. Protein sequence: CASRRQGGETQYF.